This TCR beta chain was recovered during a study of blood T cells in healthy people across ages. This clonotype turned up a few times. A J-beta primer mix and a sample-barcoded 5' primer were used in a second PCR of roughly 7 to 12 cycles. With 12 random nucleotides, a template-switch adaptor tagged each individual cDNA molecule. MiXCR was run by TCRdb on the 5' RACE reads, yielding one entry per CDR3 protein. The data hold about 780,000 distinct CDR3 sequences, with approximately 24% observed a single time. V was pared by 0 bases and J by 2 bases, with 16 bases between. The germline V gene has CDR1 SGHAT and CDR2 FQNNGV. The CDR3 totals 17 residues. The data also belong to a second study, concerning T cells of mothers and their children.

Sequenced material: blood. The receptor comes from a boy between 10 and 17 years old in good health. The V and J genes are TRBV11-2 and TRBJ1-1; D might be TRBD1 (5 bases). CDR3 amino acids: CASSLDRVRGVNTEAFF. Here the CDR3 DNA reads TGTGCCAGCAGCTTAGATCGGGTGAGAGGGGTAAACACTGAAGCTTTCTTT.